This T cell receptor beta chain was recovered during a study of cytomegalovirus exposure and HLA in healthy donors. Researchers ran the PCR with 60 Vbeta and 13 Jbeta primers. Clones were read by immunoSEQ multiplex PCR, and TCRdb kept only the in-frame ones, dropping some. The sample consists of 150,000 or so clones, roughly 80% of them appearing once. As for this clone: Its antigen is not known.

Whole-study findings and limits: As a later analysis revealed, the rate of TCR association differed by HLA locus, with DRB1 most and HLA-C fewest. Cytomegalovirus association was listed for under 200 TCR beta chains. More clonal expansion characterized HLA-associated TCR beta chains than equally common others in a later analysis. Earlier analysis found most TCR beta V segments productive about 87% or about 30% of the time.

Germline assignment: CDR1 SGHTA and CDR2 FQGNSA. The CDR3 length is 13 residues. The germline V and J ends were trimmed by 6 bases and 4 bases, with 12 bases remaining between them. Material: PBMCs. The gene calls are TRBV7-2 and TRBJ1-2, with D uncertain. This TCR was recovered from a woman aged 18-29 years in good health and CMV-seronegative. CDR3 DNA: TGTGCCAGCAGACCAGGTCAGGCCTATGGCTACACCTTC. Protein: CASRPGQAYGYTF.